These 25 T cell receptor beta chains originate from one sample sequenced in a study of response to subunit inactivated influenza vaccine. One entry per CDR3 protein results from TCRdb running MiXCR on the RT-PCR reads. This table holds under 550,000 distinct CDR3 sequences, about 7.6% found once. Source: PBMCs from blood, taken less than 30 months after vaccination. The receptor source for this set is a man aged 45 to 75 who received an inactivated influenza vaccine.

The CDR3 DNA is TGTGCCAGCAGACCCGACAGTAACTACGAGCAGTACTTC. Its protein is CASRPDSNYEQYF. This chain joins TRBV7-9 and TRBJ2-7; D may be TRBD1 (5 bases). Trimming left V 6 bases short and J 3 bases short, with 12 bases between. The germline CDR1 and CDR2 sequences are SEHNR and FQNEAQ (reference sequence). The CDR3 is 13 amino acids.

Many counts were recorded for this clonotype. V gene TRBV7-2 combines with J gene TRBJ2-2; 7 bases are shared with TRBD2. The trim removed 0 bases at V and 9 bases at J, leaving 7 bases unmatched. This CDR3 is 15 amino acids long. Looked up from germline, CDR1 is SGHTA and CDR2 is FQGNSA. CDR3 sequence reads: CASSLAGGDSRELFF. CDR3 DNA: TGTGCCAGCAGCTTAGCGGGGGGGGACTCCCGGGAGCTGTTTTTT.

This chain uses TRBV6-1 with TRBJ2-2, with D uncertain. This CDR3 region has 17 residues. Trimming took off 8 bases at V and 3 bases at J, with 22 bases between the two ends. Germline V gene sequence: CDR1 MNHNS, CDR2 SASEGT. CDR3 nucleotide sequence: TGTGCCAGCTCCGGGTCCCTGGGATCCATCTACACCGGGGAGCTGTTTTTT. It yields the protein CASSGSLGSIYTGELFF.

This clonotype came up a few times. This chain links TRBV29-1 with TRBJ2-2; 9 bases match TRBD2. This CDR3 contains 14 residues. With V trimmed by 4 bases and J by 8 bases, 8 bases remained unmatched. Per germline, CDR1 SQVTM and CDR2 ANQGSEA. This CDR3 reads CSVVPSGIGGELFF. In nucleotides, the CDR3 is TGCAGCGTTGTGCCTAGCGGGATTGGAGGGGAGCTGTTTTTT.

This clonotype was seen repeatedly, ten times or more. The rearrangement links TRBV18 to TRBJ2-1; no definite D call. Trimming removed 2 bases from V and 6 bases from J, with 14 bases in between. The CDR3 consists of 15 residues. Germline V gene sequence: CDR1 KGHSH, CDR2 LQKENI. CDR3 DNA sequence: TGTGCCAGCTCACCAGAACTAAAGGACGGCAATGAGCAGTTCTTC. Translated: CASSPELKDGNEQFF. The full variable domain, rest sourced from reference TRBV18 and TRBJ2-1, is NAGVMQNPRHLVRRRGQEARLRCSPMKGHSHVYWYRQLPEEGLKFMVYLQKENIIDESGMPKERFSAEFPKEGPSILRIQQVVRGDSAAYFCASSPELKDGNEQFFGPGTRLTVL.

The V call is TRBV20-1, the J call TRBJ2-1; D ambiguous. In germline, CDR1 is DFQATT, CDR2 SNEGSKA (reference sequence). Trimming took 2 bases from V and 10 from J, leaving 12 bases between them. The CDR3 runs to 12 residues. The CDR3: CSARSGIGEQFF. In nucleotides, the CDR3 is TGCAGTGCTAGATCGGGTATCGGGGAGCAGTTCTTC.

The genes are TRBV20-1 and TRBJ1-6; D is ambiguous. This CDR3 is 8 amino acids long. V was shortened by 6 bases and J by 13 bases, with 4 bases between the two germline ends. Germline CDR1 DFQATT, CDR2 SNEGSKA (reference sequence). This chain's CDR3 is CSAGPLHF. DNA of the CDR3: TGCAGTGCGGGGCCCCTCCACTTT.

This clonotype was counted many times. This chain joins TRBV7-8 and TRBJ2-5; D remains ambiguous. The CDR3 has 13 residues. V was shortened by 0 bases and J by 4 bases, with 6 bases between the two germline ends. Germline loops: CDR1 SGHVS, CDR2 FQNEAQ. The CDR3 here is CASSLAPPETQYF. In nucleotides, the CDR3 is TGTGCCAGCAGCTTAGCGCCTCCAGAGACCCAGTACTTC. Complete variable domain (other parts from reference TRBV7-8 and TRBJ2-5): GAGVSQSPRYKVAKRGQDVALRCDPISGHVSLFWYQQALGQGPEFLTYFQNEAQLDKSGLPSDRFFAERPEGSVSTLKIQRTQQEDSAVYLCASSLAPPETQYFGPGTRLLVL.

The chain joins TRBV10-3 to TRBJ2-1, with D unresolved. Germline CDR1 and CDR2: ENHRY and SYGVKD. Deletions cut 2 bases from V and 7 bases from J, with 6 bases between. CDR3 length: 12 amino acids. The CDR3 coding sequence is TGTGCCATCAGTGAGGGTTATAATGAGCAGTTCTTC. This codes for CAISEGYNEQFF.

This sequence joins TRBV7-6 and TRBJ2-1; perhaps TRBD1 as D (6 bases). This CDR3 region has 15 residues. Germline CDR1 SGHVS, CDR2 FNYEAQ. Deletions cut 1 base from V and 2 bases from J, with 9 bases between. CDR3 protein: CASSLDRAPYNEQFF. DNA of the CDR3: TGTGCCAGCAGCTTAGACAGGGCACCCTACAATGAGCAGTTCTTC.

For the CDR3, the DNA is TGCAGCGTCCCTCGGACAGGCACGGAGAGTGAGCAGTTCTTC. Translation gives CSVPRTGTESEQFF. The chain is built from TRBV29-1 and TRBJ2-1; 7 bases align to TRBD1. The J segment lost 9 bases and the V segment lost 6 bases, leaving 14 bases of the junction unmatched. This CDR3 spans 14 amino acids. CDR1 and CDR2 (germline): SQVTM, ANQGSEA.

J is TRBJ2-1 and V is TRBV9; D is perhaps TRBD1 (5 bases). The CDR3 consists of 16 residues. Germline CDR1 is SGDLS and CDR2 is YYNGEE. V lost 1 base and J 4 bases, leaving 15 bases between the germline ends. CDR3 amino acids: CASSVRQPEHYNEQFF. CDR3 DNA: TGTGCCAGCAGCGTACGACAGCCCGAACATTACAATGAGCAGTTCTTC.

This clonotype has at least ten counts. The V and J genes are TRBV7-9 and TRBJ2-5; a weak D match, TRBD2 (6 bases). This CDR3 has 15 amino acids. The V end lost 5 bases, the J end lost 2 bases, and 15 bases lay between the germline ends. The germline V gene encodes CDR1 SEHNR and CDR2 FQNEAQ (reference sequence). CDR3 protein: CASSARVGGQETQYF. In nucleotides, the CDR3 is TGTGCCAGCAGCGCCAGGGTGGGAGGTCAAGAGACCCAGTACTTC.

This clonotype was counted at least ten times. This sequence joins TRBV5-1 and TRBJ1-3, with D unresolved. The germline gives CDR1 SGHRS, CDR2 YFSETQ. Trimming took off 4 bases at V and 4 bases at J, with 9 bases between the two ends. This CDR3 contains 13 residues. The CDR3: CASSPGSGNTIYF. CDR3 DNA: TGCGCCAGCAGCCCTGGATCCGGAAACACCATATATTTT.

This clonotype has more than one count but fewer than ten. The chain combines TRBV4-3 with TRBJ2-2; D gene ambiguous. CDR1 and CDR2 (germline): LGHNA, YSLEER. With 0 bases removed from V and 0 bases from J, the gap between germline ends came to 11 bases. The CDR3 loop spans 17 amino acids. CDR3 loop: CASSQEFVTTNTGELFF. Written as DNA, the CDR3 is TGCGCCAGCAGCCAAGAGTTCGTGACAACGAACACCGGGGAGCTGTTTTTT.

In the case of this clonotype: This may be a read error, as it is one base from a much larger clone. The CDR3 DNA is TGTGCCAGCTCACCGGACAGAAACAATGAGCAGTTCTTC. Its translation: CASSPDRNNEQFF. The chain combines TRBV18 with TRBJ2-1; tentative D call: TRBD1 (6 bases). CDR3 length: 13 residues. Trimming took off 3 bases at V and 5 bases at J, with 8 bases between the two ends. Germline CDR1 reads KGHSH; CDR2 reads LQKENI. The full variable domain, completed using reference TRBV18 and TRBJ2-1, is NAGVMQNPRHLVRRRGQEARLRCSPMKGHSHVYWYRQLPEEGLKFMVYLQKENIIDESGMPKERFSAEFPKEGPSILRIQQVVRGDSAAYFCASSPDRNNEQFFGPGTRLTVL.

The chain is built from TRBV11-2 and TRBJ2-1; D assignment may be TRBD1 or TRBD2 (5 bases each). This CDR3 is 14 amino acids long. The V end was cut by 3 bases, the J end by 10 bases, with 16 bases between. Looked up from germline, CDR1 is SGHAT and CDR2 is FQNNGV. The CDR3 coding sequence is TGTGCCAGCAGCTTGGGGACCCAGGGTTGGGAGCAGTTCTTC. It is translated as CASSLGTQGWEQFF.

The chain employs TRBV28 and TRBJ2-7; TRBD2 is a possible D gene (6 bases). The V gene's germline CDR1 is MDHEN and CDR2 SYDVKM. The CDR3 totals 14 residues. Trimming shortened V by 7 bases and J by 2 bases, and 15 bases separated the two germline ends. CDR3 sequence reads: CASIRRAGAYEQYF. The CDR3 DNA sequence: TGTGCCAGCATCAGGAGGGCAGGAGCCTACGAGCAGTACTTC.

This clonotype has only a few counts. The chain is built from TRBV9 and TRBJ2-6; D is possibly TRBD1 or TRBD2 (5 bases each). Germline V gene lookup returns CDR1 SGDLS and CDR2 YYNGEE. The V and J ends lost 5 bases and 1 base respectively, with 13 bases between them. The CDR3 loop spans 16 amino acids. The CDR3 reads CASRGRGESGANVLTF. CDR3 coding DNA: TGTGCCAGCAGAGGGCGAGGGGAATCTGGGGCCAACGTCCTGACTTTC. Supplemented by reference TRBV9 and TRBJ2-6, the full variable domain reads DSGVTQTPKHLITATGQRVTLRCSPRSGDLSVYWYQQSLDQGLQFLIQYYNGEERAKGNILERFSAQQFPDLHSELNLSSLELGDSALYFCASRGRGESGANVLTFGAGSRLTVL.

The gene calls are TRBV6-1 and TRBJ2-1, with D uncertain. Trimming shortened V by 7 bases and J by 9 bases, and 22 bases separated the two germline ends. The germline V gene has CDR1 MNHNS and CDR2 SASEGT. CDR3 size: 15 residues. The CDR3 loop is CASTQTPTPYLEQFF. The DNA for the CDR3 is TGTGCCAGCACCCAGACCCCGACGCCGTACCTTGAGCAGTTCTTC.

This clonotype was detected only a few times. The gene calls are TRBV20-1 and TRBJ1-2; 7 bases map to TRBD1. The CDR3 runs to 14 residues. V lost 2 bases to trimming and J lost 2 bases; unmatched junction nucleotides: 5. Per the germline V gene, CDR1 is DFQATT and CDR2 is SNEGSKA (reference sequence). CDR3 protein: CSARTTTGNYGYTF. In DNA, the CDR3 is TGCAGTGCTAGAACAACGACAGGGAACTATGGCTACACCTTC.

This clonotype was observed many times. The J gene is TRBJ2-3, the V gene TRBV24-1; TRBD2 might be the D (5 bases). The CDR3 has 13 amino acids. Per germline, CDR1 KGHDR and CDR2 SFDVKD. V was shortened by 3 bases and J by 5 bases, with 8 bases between the two germline ends. CDR3 DNA: TGTGCCACCAGTGATCCCGGGAAAGATACGCAGTATTTT. Encoded protein: CATSDPGKDTQYF.

This clonotype has at least ten counts. The chain employs TRBV14 and TRBJ2-2; TRBD1 matches at 7 bases. Germline lookup yields CDR1 SGHDN and CDR2 FVKESK. Unmatched junction bases numbered 5, after V lost 3 bases and J lost 4 bases. The CDR3 loop spans 15 amino acids. CDR3 bases: TGTGCCAGCAGCCACGTCAGGGGGATCACCGGGGAGCTGTTTTTT. This sequence encodes CASSHVRGITGELFF.

This clonotype was recorded at least ten times. The V gene is TRBV28, the J gene TRBJ1-6, with 7 bases identical to TRBD1. The CDR3 loop spans 17 amino acids. CDR1 is MDHEN and CDR2 is SYDVKM in the germline V gene. Losses at the gene ends were 5 bases for V and 4 bases for J; bases not matched to a gene: 11. CDR3 protein: CASSPNPGTDYNSPLHF. CDR3 nucleotide sequence: TGTGCCAGCAGTCCTAACCCCGGGACAGATTATAATTCACCCCTCCACTTT.

Of note for this clonotype: This is likely a read error, given that the CDR3 carries no conserved phenylalanine or tryptophan at its end. The chain recombines TRBV7-9 with TRBJ2-1; D not certain. CDR3 length: 13 amino acids. Germline loops: CDR1 SEHNR, CDR2 FQNEAQ (reference sequence). Trimming stripped 5 bases from V and 5 bases from J, with 10 bases between. The CDR3 is CASSRGTDNEQFL. The CDR3 bases are TGTGCCAGCAGCCGCGGAACGGACAATGAGCAGTTCCTC.